The rows below give T cell receptor beta chains drawn from one sample of a study of blood T cells in healthy people across ages. TCRdb fed the 5' RACE reads into MiXCR, producing one record per CDR3 protein. The sample contains over 700,000 distinct CDR3 sequences, about 53% of which appear only once. The specimen was blood. These receptors all come from a man older than 75 in good health. Each CDR3 is given without its conserved first and last residue.

cdr3_aa: AWSALAGNRYAY
v_call: TRBV30
j_call: TRBJ2-3

cdr3_aa: ASSKRPDLGPATRYAY
v_call: TRBV6-1
j_call: TRBJ2-3

cdr3_aa: ASSGGTPLPETQY
v_call: TRBV2
j_call: TRBJ2-5

cdr3_aa: ASSSISPGSYEQY
v_call: TRBV2
j_call: TRBJ2-7

cdr3_aa: SARDRQNNQPQH
v_call: TRBV20-1
j_call: TRBJ1-5

cdr3_aa: ASSQTGSPLH
v_call: TRBV7-2
j_call: TRBJ1-6

cdr3_aa: ASSFGTAATQTYEQY
v_call: TRBV11-1
j_call: -

cdr3_aa: ASGLGGPPIVNEQY
v_call: TRBV12-5
j_call: -

cdr3_aa: TSSSTSGSSEQY
v_call: TRBV5-1
j_call: -

cdr3_aa: ASSSWANYEQY
v_call: TRBV11-2
j_call: TRBJ2-7

cdr3_aa: SAKGQGMGTEAF
v_call: TRBV20-1
j_call: TRBJ1-1

cdr3_aa: SVTGKDTQY
v_call: TRBV29-1
j_call: TRBJ2-3

cdr3_aa: ASSEEGGDTQY
v_call: TRBV6-1
j_call: TRBJ2-3

cdr3_aa: ATSEPGVYDTQY
v_call: TRBV24-1
j_call: TRBJ2-3

cdr3_aa: ASSVATGKNTEAF
v_call: TRBV9
j_call: TRBJ1-1

cdr3_aa: ASSHGINEQF
v_call: TRBV5-1
j_call: TRBJ2-1

cdr3_aa: SARKDLETQY
v_call: TRBV20-1
j_call: TRBJ2-5

cdr3_aa: ATSDPSRPGLAGAPRLSEQF
v_call: TRBV24-1
j_call: TRBJ2-1

cdr3_aa: SVERGYKEKLF
v_call: TRBV29-1
j_call: TRBJ1-4

cdr3_aa: ASSWAGEPGETQY
v_call: TRBV7-2
j_call: -

cdr3_aa: ASSPTSGSSVTQY
v_call: TRBV7-9
j_call: TRBJ2-5

cdr3_aa: ASSTRRVYEAGQGETQY
v_call: TRBV7-2
j_call: TRBJ2-5

cdr3_aa: ASSLSTSDEQF
v_call: TRBV11-2
j_call: TRBJ2-1

cdr3_aa: SAKGHLNTEAF
v_call: TRBV20-1
j_call: TRBJ1-1

cdr3_aa: AVGALDTQY
v_call: TRBV10-3
j_call: TRBJ2-3

cdr3_aa: ASTPGDIPYEQY
v_call: TRBV9
j_call: TRBJ2-7

cdr3_aa: ASSVSRLTYEQY
v_call: TRBV12-3/TRBV12-4
j_call: -

cdr3_aa: SAADREETQY
v_call: TRBV20-1
j_call: TRBJ2-5

cdr3_aa: ASSPPQGVYTGELF
v_call: TRBV18
j_call: TRBJ2-2

cdr3_aa: ASSPRWGSGSRSYNEQF
v_call: TRBV5-1
j_call: TRBJ2-1

cdr3_aa: SALDDRPYNEQF
v_call: TRBV20-1
j_call: TRBJ2-1

cdr3_aa: ASSQRGPSYEQY
v_call: TRBV3-1
j_call: TRBJ2-7

cdr3_aa: ASSAATNRANSPLH
v_call: TRBV2
j_call: TRBJ1-6

cdr3_aa: ASSLTGTPYEQY
v_call: TRBV9
j_call: TRBJ2-7

cdr3_aa: ASSAVVEQF
v_call: TRBV6-1
j_call: TRBJ2-1

cdr3_aa: ASRQTGIPYERY
v_call: TRBV28
j_call: TRBJ2-7

cdr3_aa: ASSEGGLNEQF
v_call: TRBV25-1
j_call: TRBJ2-1

cdr3_aa: ASSFGVVQETQY
v_call: TRBV5-1
j_call: TRBJ2-5

cdr3_aa: ASSLSMAGYNYGYT
v_call: TRBV27
j_call: TRBJ1-2

cdr3_aa: SARSGTGYGYT
v_call: TRBV20-1
j_call: TRBJ1-2

cdr3_aa: ASSLSPANPGDNEQF
v_call: TRBV28
j_call: TRBJ2-1

cdr3_aa: ASSNNREVETQY
v_call: TRBV5-1
j_call: TRBJ2-5

cdr3_aa: ASSLDGDTEAF
v_call: TRBV11-3
j_call: TRBJ1-1

cdr3_aa: ASSLAFRDRGNTEAF
v_call: TRBV7-6
j_call: TRBJ1-1

cdr3_aa: GGGGTLGKLF
v_call: TRBV30
j_call: TRBJ1-4

cdr3_aa: SAREGWGEETQY
v_call: TRBV20-1
j_call: TRBJ2-5

cdr3_aa: AISESAGGAF
v_call: TRBV10-3
j_call: TRBJ1-1

cdr3_aa: ASSSYGEMRDTQY
v_call: TRBV5-1
j_call: TRBJ2-3